The TCR beta chain described here comes from a study of T cell repertoires in cytomegalovirus infection. The wider study: A matching HLA type, together with CMV infection, was signaled by public TCR beta signatures.

CDR3 length: 13 residues. V shed 7 bases and J shed 8 bases, with 15 bases lying between them. In TCRdb, the reads were re-called with MiXCR into one record per CDR3 protein. Here the sample spans about half a million distinct CDR3 sequences, about 39% being singletons. Points on this clonotype: The antigen remains undetermined.

The clonotype was recovered from a human donor in good health (CMV status not recorded). Some clones in this sample may be carry-over from other donors' samples. This specimen was cultured PBMCs, taken from culture after CMV antigen stimulation. This sequence joins TRBV12-3 or TRBV12-4 and TRBJ2-1, with D tentatively TRBD2 (6 bases). The DNA for the CDR3 is TGTGCCAGCACTCTAGCGTCGACGGATGAGCAGTTCTTC. Residues: CASTLASTDEQFF.